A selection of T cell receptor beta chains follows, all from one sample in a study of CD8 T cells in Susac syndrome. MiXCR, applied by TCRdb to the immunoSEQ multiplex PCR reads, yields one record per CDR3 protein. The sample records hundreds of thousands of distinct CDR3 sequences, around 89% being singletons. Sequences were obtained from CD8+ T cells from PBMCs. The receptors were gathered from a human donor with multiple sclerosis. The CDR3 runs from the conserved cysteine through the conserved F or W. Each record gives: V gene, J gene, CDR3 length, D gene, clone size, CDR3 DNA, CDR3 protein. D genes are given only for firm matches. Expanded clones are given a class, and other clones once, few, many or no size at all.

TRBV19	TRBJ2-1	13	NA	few	TGTGCCAGTAGTCTTCCAGGATACAATGAGCAGTTCTTC	CASSLPGYNEQFF
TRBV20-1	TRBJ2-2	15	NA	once	TGCAGTGCTAGTACAGGGAGTTCGGACACCGGGGAGCTGTTTTTT	CSASTGSSDTGELFF
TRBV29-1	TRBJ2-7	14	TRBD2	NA	TGCAGCGTTGAAGTAGCGGGGAAAACCTACGAGCAGTACTTC	CSVEVAGKTYEQYF
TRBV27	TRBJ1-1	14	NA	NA	TGTGCCAGCAGTTTTATCGGACTGACTTTTGAAGCTTTCTTT	CASSFIGLTFEAFF
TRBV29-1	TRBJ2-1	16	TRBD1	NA	TGCAGCGTGTCGGGACAGGCGGGGACCTCCTACAATGAGCAGTTCTTC	CSVSGQAGTSYNEQFF
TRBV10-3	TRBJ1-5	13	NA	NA	TGTGCCATCATGGGGGCCCCCAATCAGCCCCAGCATTTT	CAIMGAPNQPQHF
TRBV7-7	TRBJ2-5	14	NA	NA	TGTGCTAGCAGCCCCGGACTCCCCCCAGAGACCCAGTACTTC	CASSPGLPPETQYF
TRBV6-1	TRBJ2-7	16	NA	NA	TGTGCCAGCAGTGAAGCTTTCCAGGGGTTCCGAGGCGAGCAGTACTTC	CASSEAFQGFRGEQYF
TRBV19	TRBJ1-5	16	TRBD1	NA	TGTGCCAGTAGTACAGGTTGGACAGGGCAAAAACAGCCCCAGCATTTT	CASSTGWTGQKQPQHF
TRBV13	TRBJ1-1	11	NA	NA	TGTGCGGGGGGGACGAACACTGAAGCTTTCTTT	CAGGTNTEAFF
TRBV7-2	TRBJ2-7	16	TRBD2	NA	TGTGCCAGCAGCTTAGCAGGACTAGCGGGAGCCTACGAGCAGTACTTC	CASSLAGLAGAYEQYF
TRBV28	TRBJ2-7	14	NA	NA	TGTGCCAGCACCCCACCCGGGGGCACGTACGAGCAGTACTTC	CASTPPGGTYEQYF
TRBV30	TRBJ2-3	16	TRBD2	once	TGTGCCTGGAGGGGTGCTAGCGGGGGAAAGACAGATACGCAGTATTTT	CAWRGASGGKTDTQYF
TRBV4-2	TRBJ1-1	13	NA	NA	TGTGCCAGCACCCTGCGGAGGAACACTGAAGCTTTCTTT	CASTLRRNTEAFF
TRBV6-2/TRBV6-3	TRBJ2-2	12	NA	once	TGTGCCAGCAGTCCTTCTAAGTGGGAGCTGTTTTTT	CASSPSKWELFF
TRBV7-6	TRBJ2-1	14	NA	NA	TGTGCCAGCAGCTTAAATGTGGGGGGAAATGAGCAGTTCTTC	CASSLNVGGNEQFF
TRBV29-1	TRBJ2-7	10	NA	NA	TGCAGCGTCCCGGAATACGAGCAGTACTTC	CSVPEYEQYF
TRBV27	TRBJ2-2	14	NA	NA	TGTGCCAGCAGTTTATATCCTACGGTCGGGGAGCTGTTTTTT	CASSLYPTVGELFF
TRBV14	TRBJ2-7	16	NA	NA	TGTGCCAGCAGCCATCACGTGGGCAGCCTCTCCTACGAGCAGTACTTC	CASSHHVGSLSYEQYF
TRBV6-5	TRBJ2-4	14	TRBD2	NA	TGTGCCAGCAGCTCCGGGACTAGCGGAAACATTCAGTACTTC	CASSSGTSGNIQYF
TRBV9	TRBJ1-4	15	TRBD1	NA	TGTGCCAGCAGCCCATGGGGACAGGGAGGAGAAAAACTGTTTTTT	CASSPWGQGGEKLFF
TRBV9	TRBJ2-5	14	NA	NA	TGTGCCAGCAGCGGTCTAGCTACCCAAGAGACCCAGTACTTC	CASSGLATQETQYF
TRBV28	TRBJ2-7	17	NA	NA	TGTGCCAGCAGTTACATACAGGGAAGCGTGGAAAACTACGAGCAGTACTTC	CASSYIQGSVENYEQYF
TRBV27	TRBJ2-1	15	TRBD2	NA	TGTGCCAGCAGTCCCTTGACTAGCGGGGAATCTGAGCAGTTCTTC	CASSPLTSGESEQFF
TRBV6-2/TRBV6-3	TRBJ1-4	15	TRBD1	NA	TGTGCCAGCAGTCCCGCCGGGACAGAGAATGAAAAACTGTTTTTT	CASSPAGTENEKLFF
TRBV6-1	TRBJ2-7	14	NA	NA	TGTGCCAGCAGTGAATGGGGGGCTCTCTACGAGCAGTACTTC	CASSEWGALYEQYF
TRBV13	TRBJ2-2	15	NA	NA	TGTGCCAGCAGTTCCGACAGATCAACCACCGGGGAGCTGTTTTTT	CASSSDRSTTGELFF
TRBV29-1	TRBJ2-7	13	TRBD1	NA	TGCAGCGCCGAGGTAGACAGGGTGGACGAGCAGTACTTC	CSAEVDRVDEQYF
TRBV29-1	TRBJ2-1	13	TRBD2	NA	TGCAGCGTATTGGGCGGGAGGGCTAGTGAGCAGTTCTTC	CSVLGGRASEQFF
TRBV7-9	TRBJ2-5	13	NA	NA	TGTGCCAGCAGCTTCCGGACAGAAGAGACCCAGTACTTC	CASSFRTEETQYF
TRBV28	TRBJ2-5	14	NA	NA	TGTGCCAGCAGTTTTTCCTACTATGGGGAGACCCAGTACTTC	CASSFSYYGETQYF
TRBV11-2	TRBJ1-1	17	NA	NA	TGTGCCAGCAGCCGATGGGGAGGTCGAGGAGTAAACACTGAAGCTTTCTTT	CASSRWGGRGVNTEAFF
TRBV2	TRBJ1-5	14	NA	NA	TGTGCCAGCAGTGTAAGGTCGCACAATCAGCCCCAGCATTTT	CASSVRSHNQPQHF
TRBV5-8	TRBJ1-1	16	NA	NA	TGTGCCAGCAGCTCCGTCACCTTCATCGGGAACACTGAAGCTTTCTTT	CASSSVTFIGNTEAFF
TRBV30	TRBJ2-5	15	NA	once	TGTGCCTGGAGTGCCCTAATGGCTTTACAAGAGACCCAGTACTTC	CAWSALMALQETQYF
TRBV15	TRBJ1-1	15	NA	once	TGTGCCACCAGCAGAGATCATCAGATGAACACTGAAGCTTTCTTT	CATSRDHQMNTEAFF
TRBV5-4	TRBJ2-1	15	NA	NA	TGTGCCAGCAGACCTCGGGGGGCTGGGTACAATGAGCAGTTCTTC	CASRPRGAGYNEQFF
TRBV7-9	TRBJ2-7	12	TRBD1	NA	TGTGCCAGCGGGGACAGAAGATACGAGCAGTACTTC	CASGDRRYEQYF
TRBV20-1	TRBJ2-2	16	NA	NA	TGCAGTGCTAGAAAGACTAGTAAGGGGGACACCGGGGAGCTGTTTTTT	CSARKTSKGDTGELFF
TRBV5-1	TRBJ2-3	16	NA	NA	TGCGCCAGCAGCTTGGCCGGAGGGGTGTGGACAGATACGCAGTATTTT	CASSLAGGVWTDTQYF